This T cell receptor beta chain was retrieved from a study of CD8 T cells in ankylosing spondylitis. Regarding the study as a whole: From matched ankylosing spondylitis synovial fluid, disease-linked clones were reportedly recovered at significantly enriched levels. Within ankylosing spondylitis blood, a TCR beta motif made up of several highly homologous variants appeared to be characteristic.

Comment on this clonotype: Its antigen is unknown.

Making the TCR beta libraries involved quantitative 5'-RACE with molecular barcodes. One entry per CDR3 protein results from TCRdb running MiXCR on the 5' RACE reads. The sample lists 200,000 to 250,000 distinct CDR3 sequences, around a quarter occurring once. Germline V gives CDR1 SQVTM, CDR2 ANQGSEA. CDR3 length equals 15 residues. The ends lost 7 bases at V and 0 bases at J; junction bases unmatched: 9. This sequence was found in a male donor with ankylosing spondylitis or in good health (not recorded which). The V and J genes are TRBV29-1 and TRBJ2-4; 7 bases are shared with TRBD1. Sequenced sample: blood, either unsorted or a sorted T cell fraction (not recorded which). This CDR3 is CSALDRELAKNIQYF. CDR3 DNA: TGCAGCGCCTTAGACAGGGAACTAGCCAAAAACATTCAGTACTTC.